This TCR beta chain was observed in a study of PD-L1 blockade in urothelial cancer. Study-level information: About 90% of the roughly 29 patients were men who had bladder-origin urothelial cancer. Across blood samples, T cells had a median count of 141,255. Treatment start was followed by blood analysis at 3 weeks (second dose) and again at 6 weeks.

Using immunoSEQ multiplex PCR, the repertoire was profiled, and TCRdb retains in-frame clones only, with some absent. Here the sample spans 35,000 or so clones, approximately 82% being singletons. Trimming stripped 3 bases from V and 1 base from J, with 15 bases between. This CDR3 contains 17 residues. Germline CDR1 and CDR2: KGHSH and LQKENI. The material was PBMCs, obtained around atezolizumab (anti-PD-L1) treatment. The origin of this receptor is a man in his sixties with urothelial cancer. The chain carries TRBV18 and TRBJ2-2; TRBD2 is a possible D gene (6 bases). Here the CDR3 reads CASSPAVAVLNTGELFF. CDR3 nucleotide sequence: TGTGCCAGCTCACCGGCGGTAGCGGTCTTGAACACCGGGGAGCTGTTTTTT.